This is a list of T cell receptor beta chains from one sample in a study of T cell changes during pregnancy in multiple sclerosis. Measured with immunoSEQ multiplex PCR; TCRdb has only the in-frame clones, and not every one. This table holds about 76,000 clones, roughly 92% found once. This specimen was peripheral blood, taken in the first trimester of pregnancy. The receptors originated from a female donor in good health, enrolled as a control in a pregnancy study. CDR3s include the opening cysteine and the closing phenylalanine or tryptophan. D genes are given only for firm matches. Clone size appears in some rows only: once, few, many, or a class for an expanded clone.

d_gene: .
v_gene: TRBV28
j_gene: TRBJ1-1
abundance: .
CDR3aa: CASSLGLRVVPEAFF
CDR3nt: TGTGCCAGCAGTTTGGGACTAAGGGTGGTCCCTGAAGCTTTCTTT

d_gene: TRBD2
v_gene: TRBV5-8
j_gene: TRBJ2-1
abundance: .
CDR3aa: CASSYYPSGRDSYNEQFF
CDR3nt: TGTGCCAGCAGCTATTACCCTAGCGGGAGGGACTCCTACAATGAGCAGTTCTTC

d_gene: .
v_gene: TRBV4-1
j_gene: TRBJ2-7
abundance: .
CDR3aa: CASSQVNGDGEQYF
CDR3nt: TGCGCCAGCAGCCAAGTGAACGGGGATGGCGAGCAGTACTTC

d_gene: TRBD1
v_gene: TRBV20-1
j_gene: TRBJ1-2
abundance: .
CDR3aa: CSAARGQGYTF
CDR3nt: TGCAGTGCCGCCAGGGGGCAAGGCTACACCTTC

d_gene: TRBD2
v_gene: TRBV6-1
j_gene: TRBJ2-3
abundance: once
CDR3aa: CASSANSGRALSTDTQYF
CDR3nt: TGTGCCAGCAGTGCTAACAGCGGGAGGGCGTTGAGCACAGATACGCAGTATTTT

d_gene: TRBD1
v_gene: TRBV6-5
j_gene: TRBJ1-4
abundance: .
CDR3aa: CASRGTGIYEKLFF
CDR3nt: TGTGCCAGCAGAGGGACAGGGATTTATGAAAAACTGTTTTTT

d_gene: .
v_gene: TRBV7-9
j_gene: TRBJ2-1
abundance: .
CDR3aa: CASSDWGEGNEQFF
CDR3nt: TGTGCCAGCAGCGACTGGGGCGAAGGCAATGAGCAGTTCTTC

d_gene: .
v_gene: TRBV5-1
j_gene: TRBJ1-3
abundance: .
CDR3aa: CASSLAGRGNTIYF
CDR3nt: TGCGCCAGCAGCTTGGCCGGGAGAGGAAACACCATATATTTT

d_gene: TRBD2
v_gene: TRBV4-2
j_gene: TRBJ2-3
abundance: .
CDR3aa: CASSQARRLAGVADTQYF
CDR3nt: TGTGCCAGCAGCCAAGCCCGGAGACTAGCGGGAGTAGCAGATACGCAGTATTTT

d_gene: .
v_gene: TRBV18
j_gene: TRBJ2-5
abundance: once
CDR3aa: CASSPRGETQYF
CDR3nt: TGTGCCAGCTCACCAAGGGGGGAGACCCAGTACTTC